The clone carrying this T cell receptor (beta chain) has at least ten counts. From RNA transcripts, TCR beta CDR3 regions were amplified. A first-round RT-PCR of the TCR CDR3 used the HTBI primer set. One entry per CDR3 protein results from TCRdb running MiXCR on the multiplex PCR reads. This table has about 96,000 distinct CDR3 sequences, just over 50% appearing once. The data originate from a study of T cells in Graves' hyperthyroidism and ophthalmopathy. Germline V gives CDR1 DFQATT, CDR2 SNEGSKA (reference sequence). This CDR3 has 15 residues. J gave up 4 bases and V 1 base, and 3 bases lay outside the gene matches.

Sequencing was performed on blood. This receptor was obtained from a woman between 35 and 50 years old with Graves' hyperthyroidism. The chain joins TRBV20-1 to TRBJ2-7; 14 bases line up with TRBD2. The CDR3 protein is CSARGGLAGVYEQYF. CDR3 sequence (DNA): TGCAGTGCTAGAGGGGGACTAGCGGGAGTGTACGAGCAGTACTTC.